This T cell receptor (beta chain) is from a study of CD8+ T cells in alopecia areata. RNA extraction and reverse transcription yielded cDNA as sequencing template. The data were produced by immunoSEQ multiplex PCR, yet TCRdb's version contains in-frame clones alone and is incomplete. The sample carries roughly 200,000 clones, about 53% recorded once. Treatment in this sample: oral pan-JAK inhibitor, 5-10 mg twice daily. From alopecia areata patients, lesional scalp punch biopsies and peripheral blood were collected. The ends were cut back, 5 bases at V and 4 bases at J, with 13 bases in the middle. The CDR3 spans 15 residues. The germline CDR1 and CDR2 sequences are SGDLS and YYNGEE.

This rearrangement joins TRBV9 to TRBJ2-6; D is perhaps TRBD1 (6 bases). The origin of this receptor is a human donor with alopecia areata. The specimen comprised CD8+ T cells sorted from blood, sampled at week 24, from a patient treated with tofacitinib. The CDR3 DNA reads as TGTGCCAGCAGAACAGGGACATCCGGGGCCAACGTCCTGACTTTC. Its protein is CASRTGTSGANVLTF. Full variable domain (outside the CDR3, taken from reference TRBV9 and TRBJ2-6): DSGVTQTPKHLITATGQRVTLRCSPRSGDLSVYWYQQSLDQGLQFLIQYYNGEERAKGNILERFSAQQFPDLHSELNLSSLELGDSALYFCASRTGTSGANVLTFGAGSRLTVL.